This TCR beta chain was found in a study of T cell repertoires in cytomegalovirus infection. Study results and limitations: Cumulative public TCR beta family frequency identified CMV carriers with the relevant HLA.

From the reads, TCRdb called clonotypes with MiXCR, one entry per CDR3 protein. The sample includes under 95,000 distinct CDR3 sequences, around half seen only once; the top ten take 90% to 95%. For this clonotype: Its antigen remains unidentified.

Looked up from germline, CDR1 is SGHTA and CDR2 is FQGNSA. With 5 bases removed from V and 6 bases from J, the gap between germline ends came to 11 bases. The CDR3 is 13 amino acids. This sample comprised CD8+ T cells from cultured PBMCs, obtained from culture after CMV antigen stimulation. V is TRBV7-2 and J is TRBJ2-1; D uncertain. This receptor was taken from a human donor in good health (CMV status not recorded). Some clones in this sample may be carry-over from other donors' samples. The CDR3 DNA sequence: TGTGCCAGCAGCACTGCCAGGCTCAATGAGCAGTTCTTC. Translated: CASSTARLNEQFF.